This TCR beta chain came from a study of shared clonotypes between healthy human individuals. Study findings and constraints: Clonotypes shared by all four donors outscored non-shared clonotypes in generation probability. Incomplete sequencing of sorted subsets was indicated by rarefaction despite large depth.

Only CD45RO-negative cells positively selected for CCR7 counted as naive CD8 cells, so terminally differentiated effector memory CD45RA+ cells were excluded. Every donor, a Caucasian adult, lived in Nashville, Tennessee. The germline V gene encodes CDR1 LNHDA and CDR2 SQIVND (reference sequence). This CDR3 comprises 14 residues. Unmatched junction bases numbered 6, after V lost 5 bases and J lost 7 bases. Tens of thousands of T cell genomes (about 0.2 ug DNA) went into each sorted-subset replicate. The data were produced by immunoSEQ multiplex PCR, yet TCRdb's version contains in-frame clones alone and is incomplete. The profile shows 1.5 million to 2.5 million clones, approximately 95% of them singletons. Remarks on this clone: Its target is not known.

The chain couples TRBV19 to TRBJ2-7; TRBD2 aligns across 12 bases. The sequence derives from a young man in good health. The sample taken for sequencing was naive CD8+ T cells sorted from blood. CDR3 bases: TGTGCCAGTAGTCCCCTAGCGGGAGGGCCTGAGCAGTACTTC. Amino acid sequence: CASSPLAGGPEQYF.